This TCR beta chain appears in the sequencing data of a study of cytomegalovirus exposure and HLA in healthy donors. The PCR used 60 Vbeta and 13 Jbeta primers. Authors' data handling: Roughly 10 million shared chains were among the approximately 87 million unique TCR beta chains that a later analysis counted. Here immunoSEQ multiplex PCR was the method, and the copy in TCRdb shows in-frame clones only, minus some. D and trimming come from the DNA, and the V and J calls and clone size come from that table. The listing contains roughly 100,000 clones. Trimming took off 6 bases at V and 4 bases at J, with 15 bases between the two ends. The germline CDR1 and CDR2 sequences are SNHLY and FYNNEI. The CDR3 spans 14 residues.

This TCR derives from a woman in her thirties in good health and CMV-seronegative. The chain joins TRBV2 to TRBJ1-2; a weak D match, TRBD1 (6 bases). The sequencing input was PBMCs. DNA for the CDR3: TGTGCCAGCAGAAGCTCTGGGGGCTCCTATGGCTACACCTTC. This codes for CASRSSGGSYGYTF. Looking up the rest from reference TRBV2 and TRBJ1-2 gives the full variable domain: EPEVTQTPSHQVTQMGQEVILRCVPISNHLYFYWYRQILGQKVEFLVSFYNNEISEKSEIFDDQFSVERPDGSNFTLKIRSTKLEDSAMYFCASRSSGGSYGYTFGSGTRLTVV.